This entry describes one T cell receptor beta chain. The antigen is unknown. This record belongs to a study of shared clonotypes between healthy human individuals. Study-wide findings and caveats: Shared clonotypes across all four donors exceeded non-shared ones in generation probability.

The CDR3 consists of 16 residues. The germline gives CDR1 MNHEY, CDR2 SMNVEV (reference sequence). J was trimmed by 6 bases and V by 4 bases; bases with no gene match: 10. The authors split each subset's genomic DNA evenly across several immunoSEQ plates. Profiled with immunoSEQ multiplex PCR; TCRdb holds only in-frame clones, not every one. The sample carries 2.3 million or so clones, about 92% recorded once. The sequence derives from a man younger than 30 in good health. Some clones in this sample may be carry-over from other donors' samples. This chain uses TRBV27 with TRBJ2-7; 12 nucleotides align to TRBD1. Sequenced: naive CD4+ T cells from PBMCs. Subset: CD45RA+ positively selected. The CDR3 spells CASSSPGTGGLGEQYF. CDR3 DNA: TGTGCCAGCAGTTCACCCGGGACAGGGGGCTTAGGCGAGCAGTACTTC.